The TCR beta chain described here comes from a study of blood T cells in healthy people across ages. Study in general: In model experiments, template switching was able to capture about one barcoded beta molecule for every two T cells that were present.

Notes on the study in general: Diversity estimated from one million T cells was considered an underestimate.

The second PCR ran 7 to 11 cycles with a sample-barcoded 5' primer and J-beta primers. Samples each returned at least 3 million CDR3-containing paired-end reads. MiXCR was run by TCRdb on the 5' RACE reads, yielding one entry per CDR3 protein. Seen here are around 750,000 distinct CDR3 sequences, approximately 55% observed once, and the top ten hold roughly 37%. The V and J ends lost 4 bases and 7 bases, in that order; junction bases with no gene match: 8. Per the germline V gene, CDR1 is LGHDT and CDR2 is YNNKEL (reference sequence). This CDR3 spans 15 amino acids. This clonotype was recorded a few times. What it binds is not known.

The chain carries TRBV3-1 and TRBJ2-7; 12 nucleotides match TRBD2. The specimen was blood. This clonotype was obtained from an elderly man in good health. The CDR3 loop is CASSPPGLAGGEQYF. CDR3 sequence (DNA): TGTGCCAGCAGCCCTCCGGGACTAGCGGGCGGGGAGCAGTACTTC.